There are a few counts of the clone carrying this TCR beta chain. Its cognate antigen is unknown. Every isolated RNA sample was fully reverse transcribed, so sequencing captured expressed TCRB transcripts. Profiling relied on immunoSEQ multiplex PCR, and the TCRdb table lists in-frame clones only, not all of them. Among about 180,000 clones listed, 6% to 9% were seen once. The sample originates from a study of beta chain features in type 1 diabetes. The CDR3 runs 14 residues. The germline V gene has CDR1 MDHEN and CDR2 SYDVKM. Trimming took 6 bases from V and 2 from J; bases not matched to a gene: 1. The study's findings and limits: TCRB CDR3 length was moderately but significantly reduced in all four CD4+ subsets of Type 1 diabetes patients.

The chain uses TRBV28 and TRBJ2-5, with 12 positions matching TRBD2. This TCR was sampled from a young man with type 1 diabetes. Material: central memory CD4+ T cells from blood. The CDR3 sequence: CASRLAGGQETQYF. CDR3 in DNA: TGTGCCAGCAGGCTAGCGGGAGGGCAAGAGACCCAGTACTTC.